This TCR beta chain was observed in a study of blood T cell repertoires in COVID-19. In the study overall: Italy, Spain and the United States were the sources of the convalescent and acute COVID-19 samples. PBMCs, B-cell-depleted T cells, or T cells were the source of the cDNA or gDNA that made up the material.

The CDR3 is 13 residues long. Germline V lookup: CDR1 SGHAT, CDR2 FQNNGV. V was cut by 7 bases and J by 5 bases, with 14 bases left in between. Original processing notes: For nucleated cells, counts were estimated from reference gene primer amplification. TCRdb's copy holds only in-frame clones and misses some; the assay was immunoSEQ multiplex PCR. The V and J calls and clone size are taken from that table; D and trimming were inferred from the DNA. The sample lists about 190,000 clones; approximately 84% were seen once. In terms of age and location, participants ranged from about 18 to 100 years and lived in fewer than 30 US areas.

The genes are TRBV11-2 and TRBJ2-5; no clear D gene. The clonotype originates from a woman aged 30 to 39 who had recovered from COVID-19. Sequencing was done on a sample of PBMCs or T cells enriched from blood (not recorded which). CDR3 protein: CASTLTGWETQYF. Here the CDR3 DNA reads TGTGCCAGCACCCTAACCGGGTGGGAGACCCAGTACTTC. The full variable domain, its missing parts supplied by reference TRBV11-2 and TRBJ2-5, is EAGVAQSPRYKIIEKRQSVAFWCNPISGHATLYWYQQILGQGPKLLIQFQNNGVVDDSQLPKDRFSAERLKGVDSTLKIQPAKLEDSAVYLCASTLTGWETQYFGPGTRLLVL.